The 3 T cell receptor beta chains reported below all come from one sample, sequenced in a study of cytomegalovirus exposure and HLA in healthy donors. Primers included in the PCR were 60 Vbeta and 13 Jbeta primers. Sequencing was performed with immunoSEQ multiplex PCR; in TCRdb, only in-frame clones are kept and a portion is missing. The data show 40,000 to 50,000 clones, approximately 70% seen once. The sample was PBMCs. The receptors derive from a young man in good health and CMV-seronegative.

The table lists this clone with a few counts. V usage is TRBV10-3 and J usage is TRBJ1-1, with a weak D call TRBD1 (6 bases). This CDR3 is 16 amino acids long. Germline V gene data show CDR1 as ENHRY and CDR2 as SYGVKD. V lost 0 bases and J 5 bases, leaving 16 bases between the germline ends. CDR3 coding DNA: TGTGCCATCAGTGAGTCTTTACAGGGTGGTAGGACTGAAGCTTTCTTT. Translation gives CAISESLQGGRTEAFF.

This chain joins TRBV10-3 and TRBJ2-7; possible D gene TRBD2, 5 bases. CDR1 and CDR2 from the germline V gene are ENHRY and SYGVKD. V shed 2 bases and J shed 0 bases, with 5 bases lying between them. CDR3 size: 13 residues. In DNA, the CDR3 is TGTGCCATCAGTGAGGGGAGCTCCTACGAGCAGTACTTC. This gives the protein CAISEGSSYEQYF.

This clone showed up just a few times. V gene TRBV5-1 combines with J gene TRBJ2-7; the D gene is possibly TRBD2 (6 bases). V was shortened by 0 bases and J by 7 bases, with 17 bases between the two germline ends. Germline V gene sequence: CDR1 SGHRS, CDR2 YFSETQ. CDR3 length equals 15 residues. This CDR3 is CASSLGLGTSREQYF. The CDR3 DNA follows: TGCGCCAGCAGCTTGGGACTAGGTACGTCTAGGGAGCAGTACTTC.